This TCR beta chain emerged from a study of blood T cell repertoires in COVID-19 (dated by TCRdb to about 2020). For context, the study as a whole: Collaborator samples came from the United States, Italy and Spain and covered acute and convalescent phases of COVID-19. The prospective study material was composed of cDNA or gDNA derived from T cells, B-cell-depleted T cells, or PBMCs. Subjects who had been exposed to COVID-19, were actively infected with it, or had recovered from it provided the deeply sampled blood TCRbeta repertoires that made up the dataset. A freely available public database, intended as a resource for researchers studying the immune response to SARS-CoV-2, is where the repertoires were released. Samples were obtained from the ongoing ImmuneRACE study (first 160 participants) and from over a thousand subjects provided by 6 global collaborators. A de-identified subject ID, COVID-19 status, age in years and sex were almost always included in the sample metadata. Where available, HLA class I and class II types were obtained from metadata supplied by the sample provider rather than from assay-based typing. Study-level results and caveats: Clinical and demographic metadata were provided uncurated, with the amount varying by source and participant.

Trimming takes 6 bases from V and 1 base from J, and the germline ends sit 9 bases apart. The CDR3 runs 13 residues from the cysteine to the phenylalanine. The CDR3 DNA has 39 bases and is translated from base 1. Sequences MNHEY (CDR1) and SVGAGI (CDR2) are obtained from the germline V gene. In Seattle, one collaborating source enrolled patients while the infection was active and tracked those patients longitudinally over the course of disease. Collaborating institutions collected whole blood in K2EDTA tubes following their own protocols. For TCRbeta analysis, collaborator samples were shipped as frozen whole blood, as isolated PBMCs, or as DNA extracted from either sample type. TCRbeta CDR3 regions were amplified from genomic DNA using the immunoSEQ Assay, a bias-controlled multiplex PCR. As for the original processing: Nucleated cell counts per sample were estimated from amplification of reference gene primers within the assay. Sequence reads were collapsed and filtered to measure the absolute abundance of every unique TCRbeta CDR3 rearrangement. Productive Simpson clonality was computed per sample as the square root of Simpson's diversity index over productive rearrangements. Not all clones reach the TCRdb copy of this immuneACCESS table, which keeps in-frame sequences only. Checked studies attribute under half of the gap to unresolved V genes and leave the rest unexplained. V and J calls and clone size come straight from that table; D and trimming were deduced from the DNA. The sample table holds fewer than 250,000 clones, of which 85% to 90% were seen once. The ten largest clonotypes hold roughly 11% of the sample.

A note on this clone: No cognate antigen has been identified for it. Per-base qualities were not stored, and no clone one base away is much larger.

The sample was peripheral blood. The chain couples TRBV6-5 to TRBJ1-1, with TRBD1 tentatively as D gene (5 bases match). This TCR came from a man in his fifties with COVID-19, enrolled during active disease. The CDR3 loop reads CASRTQGNTEAFF. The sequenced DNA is TGTGCCAGCAGGACCCAGGGGAACACTGAAGCTTTCTTT.